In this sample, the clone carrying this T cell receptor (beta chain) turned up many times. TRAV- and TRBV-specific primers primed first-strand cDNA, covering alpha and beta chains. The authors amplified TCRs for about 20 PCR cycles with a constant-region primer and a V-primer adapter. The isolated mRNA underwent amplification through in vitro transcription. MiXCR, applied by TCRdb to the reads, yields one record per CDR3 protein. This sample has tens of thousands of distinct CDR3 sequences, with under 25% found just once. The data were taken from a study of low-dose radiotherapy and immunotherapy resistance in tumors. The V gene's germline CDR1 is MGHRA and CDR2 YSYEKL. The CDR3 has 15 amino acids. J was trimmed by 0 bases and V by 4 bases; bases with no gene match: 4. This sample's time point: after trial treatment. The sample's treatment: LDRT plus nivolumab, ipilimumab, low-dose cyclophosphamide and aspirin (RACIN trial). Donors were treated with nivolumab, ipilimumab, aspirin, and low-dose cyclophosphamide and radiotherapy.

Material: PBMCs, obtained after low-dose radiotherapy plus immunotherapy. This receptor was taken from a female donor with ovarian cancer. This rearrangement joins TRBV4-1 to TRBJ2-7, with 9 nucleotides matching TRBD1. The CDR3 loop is CASSRAGQGSYEQYF. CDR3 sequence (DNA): TGCGCCAGCAGCCGCGCGGGACAGGGCTCCTACGAGCAGTACTTC.